This T cell receptor beta chain appears in the sequencing data of a study of blood T cell repertoires in COVID-19. The overall study: Spain, Italy and the United States supplied samples that represented acute and convalescent COVID-19. Nucleic acid was either cDNA or gDNA, and it came from T cells, B-cell-depleted T cells, or PBMCs.

Trimming pared 3 bases from V and 2 bases from J, leaving 11 bases between. This CDR3 has 15 residues. CDR1 and CDR2 from the germline V gene are SGHTA and FQGNSA. In the study's own analysis: Reference gene primer amplification gave nucleated cell count estimates. Data came from immunoSEQ multiplex PCR; TCRdb stores just in-frame clones and leaves some out. V, J and clone size reflect that table, while D and trimming were determined from the DNA. The table records a few hundred thousand clones, around 80% of them present only once. Participants were aged about 18 to 90 years, lived in some 23 US areas, and enrolled virtually.

Sequencing was performed on PBMCs or T cells enriched from blood (not recorded which). The TCR comes from a woman aged 40 to 50 with acute COVID-19. The chain has TRBV7-2 and TRBJ1-5; weak D call: TRBD1 (5 bases). The CDR3 reads CASSFNSRGNQPQHF. The CDR3 DNA reads as TGTGCCAGCAGCTTTAACTCCAGGGGCAATCAGCCCCAGCATTTT.